Sequencing of this TCR beta chain was carried out in a study of tumor-infiltrating lymphocytes in primary liver carcinoma. Alongside blood RNA obtained from unsorted whole blood, germline DNA was also extracted. This clonotype came up a few times. A read error may explain this, as a much larger clone is one base away. Synthesis of TCR beta cDNA was carried out from 500 ng total RNA with a constant-region primer. ARM-PCR, slightly modified, supplied the TCR beta libraries through three nested multiplex PCR rounds. TRBV1-TRBV30 forward primers paired with a C-beta reverse primer drove the first two PCR rounds, 10 cycles each. TCRdb reprocessed the multiplex PCR reads with MiXCR, giving one entry per CDR3 protein. The sample includes 310,000 or so distinct CDR3 sequences, approximately 54% seen only once; the top ten take about 18%. The CDR3 covers 14 residues. Germline values: CDR1 SQVTM, CDR2 ANQGSEA.

The clonotype comes from a woman in her thirties with primary liver carcinoma and hepatitis B virus infection. V is TRBV29-1 and J is TRBJ1-2, with 8 bases that match TRBD1. The sample was peripheral blood. DNA for the CDR3: TGCGGCGTTGGTTCGGACAGGGTTTGGGATGGCTACACCTTC. Amino acid sequence: CGVGSDRVWDGYTF.